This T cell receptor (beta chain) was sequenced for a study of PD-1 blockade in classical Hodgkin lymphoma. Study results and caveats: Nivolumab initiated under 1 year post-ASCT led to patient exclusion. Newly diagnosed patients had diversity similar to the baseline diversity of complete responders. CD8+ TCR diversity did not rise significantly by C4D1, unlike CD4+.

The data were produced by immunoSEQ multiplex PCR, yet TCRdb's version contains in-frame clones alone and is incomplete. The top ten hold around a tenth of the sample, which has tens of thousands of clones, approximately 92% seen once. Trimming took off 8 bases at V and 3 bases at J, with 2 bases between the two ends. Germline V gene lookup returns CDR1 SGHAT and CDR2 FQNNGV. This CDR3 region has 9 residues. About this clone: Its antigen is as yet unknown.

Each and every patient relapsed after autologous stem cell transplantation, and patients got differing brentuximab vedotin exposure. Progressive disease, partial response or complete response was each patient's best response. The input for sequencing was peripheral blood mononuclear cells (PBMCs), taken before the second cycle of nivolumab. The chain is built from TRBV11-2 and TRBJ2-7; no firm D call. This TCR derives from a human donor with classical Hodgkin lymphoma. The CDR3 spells CASLYEQYF. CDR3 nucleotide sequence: TGTGCCAGCCTCTACGAGCAGTACTTC.